This is a list of T cell receptor beta chains from one sample in a study of post-analysis software for immune sequencing data. Each CDR3 protein gets one entry after TCRdb re-called the PCR reads with MiXCR. There are roughly 200,000 distinct CDR3 sequences in the sample; 29% occur only once, and 3% to 4% lies in the top ten. Sequencing used blood. The receptors stem from a girl younger than 18 with multiple sclerosis. Both conserved end residues are part of each CDR3. Each record gives: V gene, clone size, D gene, J gene, CDR3 protein, CDR3 DNA. D genes are given only for firm matches. Clone size is shown for a subset of rows, as once, few, many or a class of expanded clone.

V: TRBV5-1
size: NA
D: NA
J: TRBJ1-2
CDR3: CASSLGGGHFYTF
DNA: TGCGCCAGCAGCTTGGGTGGGGGCCACTTCTACACCTTC

V: TRBV29-1
size: many
D: NA
J: TRBJ1-6
CDR3: CSVESGTPSNSPLHF
DNA: TGCAGCGTTGAGTCCGGGACACCGAGCAATTCACCCCTCCACTTT

V: TRBV6-5
size: NA
D: NA
J: TRBJ2-1
CDR3: CASNSELVVGNEQFF
DNA: TGTGCCAGCAATTCAGAACTGGTGGTGGGCAATGAGCAGTTCTTC

V: TRBV7-6
size: NA
D: NA
J: TRBJ2-3
CDR3: CASSGDLDTQYF
DNA: TGTGCCAGCAGCGGGGACTTAGATACGCAGTATTTT

V: TRBV4-1
size: few
D: NA
J: TRBJ1-6
CDR3: CASSQEVGLYNSPLHF
DNA: TGCGCCAGCAGCCAAGAGGTCGGACTCTATAATTCACCCCTCCACTTT

V: TRBV12-5
size: NA
D: NA
J: TRBJ1-1
CDR3: CASGLGSYGRYAEVFF
DNA: TGTGCTAGTGGTTTGGGATCCTATGGGCGGTACGCTGAAGTTTTCTTT

V: TRBV9
size: many
D: NA
J: TRBJ1-2
CDR3: CASSVGVGSNYGYTF
DNA: TGTGCCAGCAGCGTAGGGGTGGGGAGTAACTATGGCTACACCTTC

V: TRBV12-3/TRBV12-4
size: many
D: NA
J: TRBJ2-1
CDR3: CASRGTVFPAQFF
DNA: TGTGCCAGCAGGGGGACGGTCTTTCCGGCGCAGTTCTTC

V: TRBV12-3/TRBV12-4
size: NA
D: NA
J: TRBJ2-3
CDR3: CASSLLSGTDTQYF
DNA: TGTGCCAGCAGTTTATTGTCAGGCACAGATACGCAGTATTTT

V: TRBV20-1
size: NA
D: TRBD1
J: TRBJ1-1
CDR3: CRQGGRDTEAFF
DNA: TGCCGGCAGGGGGGGAGGGACACTGAAGCTTTCTTT

V: TRBV5-1
size: NA
D: TRBD2
J: TRBJ2-3
CDR3: CASSLALAGQRTDTQYF
DNA: TGCGCCAGCAGCTTGGCCCTAGCGGGCCAACGCACAGATACGCAGTATTTT

V: TRBV7-3
size: many
D: NA
J: TRBJ1-1
CDR3: CASSSGLAANTEAFF
DNA: TGTGCCAGCAGCTCCGGTTTAGCGGCTAACACTGAAGCTTTCTTT

V: TRBV7-7
size: NA
D: NA
J: TRBJ1-3
CDR3: CASSGGGSENTIYF
DNA: TGTGCTAGCAGCGGGGGAGGGTCCGAAAACACCATATATTTT

V: TRBV5-6
size: many
D: NA
J: TRBJ2-3
CDR3: CASSSRDDSPRTDTQYF
DNA: TGTGCCAGCAGCTCCCGCGACGATAGCCCACGCACAGATACGCAGTATTTT

V: TRBV19
size: NA
D: NA
J: TRBJ2-2
CDR3: CASSPLLTTGSTGELFF
DNA: TGTGCCAGTAGTCCTCTACTGACCACAGGGAGCACCGGGGAGCTGTTTTTT

V: TRBV4-2
size: many
D: TRBD2
J: TRBJ2-1
CDR3: CASSQKKGTSGSSYNEQFF
DNA: TGTGCCAGCAGCCAAAAAAAAGGCACTAGCGGGAGCTCCTACAATGAGCAGTTCTTC

V: TRBV13
size: NA
D: TRBD1
J: TRBJ2-7
CDR3: CASSPLQAGTGGAEQYF
DNA: TGTGCCAGCAGCCCACTACAAGCGGGGACAGGGGGCGCCGAGCAGTACTTC

V: TRBV14
size: many
D: TRBD1
J: TRBJ2-1
CDR3: CASSLGQGFSEQFF
DNA: TGTGCCAGCAGCCTGGGACAGGGGTTCAGTGAGCAGTTCTTC

V: TRBV29-1
size: NA
D: TRBD2
J: TRBJ2-3
CDR3: CSVDGLAGEQTNTQYF
DNA: TGCAGCGTTGATGGGCTAGCGGGGGAGCAGACGAATACGCAGTATTTT

V: TRBV20-1
size: few
D: TRBD2
J: TRBJ2-2
CDR3: CSARDLLLAEYTGELFF
DNA: TGCAGTGCTAGAGATCTTTTACTAGCGGAGTACACCGGGGAGCTGTTTTTT

V: TRBV7-9
size: NA
D: NA
J: TRBJ1-2
CDR3: CASRRSGYPNYGYTF
DNA: TGTGCCAGCAGGCGGAGCGGATACCCTAACTATGGCTACACCTTC